The present T cell receptor (beta chain) was sequenced within a study of T cell changes during pregnancy in multiple sclerosis. This CDR3 comprises 17 residues. Per the germline V gene, CDR1 is SGDLS and CDR2 is YYNGEE. V was clipped by 1 base and J by 1 base, with 15 bases between them. A single count supports this clone. Sequencing was performed with immunoSEQ multiplex PCR; in TCRdb, only in-frame clones are kept and a portion is missing. The sample yields 85,000 to 90,000 clones, approximately 95% seen once. Sequenced here: peripheral blood, sampled after pregnancy. The source is a female donor in good health, enrolled as a control in a pregnancy study. The rearrangement uses TRBV9 and TRBJ2-1; D is ambiguous. The CDR3 bases are TGTGCCAGCAGCGTATACCCGGGTGGAAGTTCCTACAATGAGCAGTTCTTC. This codes for CASSVYPGGSSYNEQFF.